This T cell receptor beta chain was profiled in a study of a mutant IDH1 vaccine in newly diagnosed glioma. Study in general: Treated patients were approximately 62% male, about 38% female, mean age approximately 40 years. The earlier regimen, radiotherapy, temozolomide, or both, was most often both.

Profiling relied on immunoSEQ multiplex PCR, and the TCRdb table lists in-frame clones only, not all of them. Here the sample spans roughly 84,000 clones, almost 85% being singletons. Regarding this clone: No antigen is known for it.

Germline values: CDR1 MRHNA, CDR2 SNTAGT. Trimming at V came to 6 bases and at J to 7 bases, leaving 8 bases not matched to a gene. CDR3 length: 14 amino acids. Stated time point: baseline, week 1 (first vaccination visit). Treatment: pre-vaccination baseline after standard-of-care therapy. There were new WHO grade 3 or 4 astrocytomas in the donors, and these were IDH1-mutant and ATRX-lost. Notes on the study in general: Among all patients, vaccine-induced immune responses occurred in 80% to 95%.

The clonotype was recovered from a man aged 35 to 55 with glioma. Some clones in this sample may be carry-over from other donors' samples. Material: PBMCs, obtained from a glioma patient treated with radiotherapy, temozolomide or both. The chain carries TRBV6-4 and TRBJ1-2; 10 bases are a match to TRBD1. In DNA form, the CDR3 reads TGTGCCAGCAGGGGGGACAGGGGATATGGTGGCTACACCTTC. Its translation is CASRGDRGYGGYTF.